The rows below give T cell receptor beta chains drawn from one sample of a study of blood T cell repertoires in COVID-19. Profiling relied on immunoSEQ multiplex PCR, and the TCRdb table lists in-frame clones only, not all of them. In the table there are about 240,000 clones, roughly 80% of which are singletons. Sequencing input: peripheral blood. These receptors were taken from a woman of 80 years or more with acute or convalescent COVID-19. Both conserved end residues are part of each CDR3. D genes are given only for firm matches. Clone size is stated in some rows and not others, as once, few, many or a class when expanded.

clone size	J gene	D gene	V gene	CDR3 protein	CDR3 DNA
-	TRBJ2-7	-	TRBV7-9	CASSLASGRTSYEQYF	TGTGCCAGCAGCTTAGCGTCAGGCCGAACCTCCTACGAGCAGTACTTC
-	TRBJ1-2	-	TRBV2	CASSDTPPAEYGYTF	TGTGCCAGCAGTGATACCCCCCCGGCGGAATATGGCTACACCTTC
-	TRBJ2-5	-	TRBV7-3	CASSLTGAGWETQYF	TGTGCCAGCAGCTTAACAGGGGCAGGGTGGGAGACCCAGTACTTC
-	TRBJ2-7	-	TRBV12-3/TRBV12-4	CASRTELDYEQYF	TGTGCCAGCAGAACAGAGTTAGACTACGAGCAGTACTTC
-	TRBJ1-6	-	TRBV3-1/TRBV3-2	CASSPRTENSPLHF	TGTGCCAGCAGCCCTAGGACAGAGAATTCACCCCTCCACTTT
-	TRBJ1-4	-	TRBV3-1/TRBV3-2	CASSQMYNEKLFF	TGTGCCAGCAGCCAAATGTATAATGAAAAACTGTTTTTT
-	TRBJ1-6	TRBD1	TRBV19	CASDVQGRNSPLHF	TGTGCCAGCGACGTACAGGGGCGGAATTCACCCCTCCACTTT
-	TRBJ2-5	TRBD2	TRBV15	CATSTMTSAGETQYF	TGTGCCACCAGCACTATGACTAGCGCCGGAGAGACCCAGTACTTC
few	TRBJ1-3	-	TRBV15	CATSRDRKADTIYF	TGTGCCACCAGCAGAGATCGGAAGGCGGACACCATATATTTT
-	TRBJ1-1	-	TRBV7-7	CASSKQENTEAFF	TGTGCTAGCAGCAAACAGGAGAACACTGAAGCTTTCTTT
-	TRBJ1-1	-	TRBV5-5	CASSPRNGGNTEAFF	TGTGCCAGCAGCCCCCGCAACGGGGGAAACACTGAAGCTTTCTTT
few	TRBJ1-2	TRBD1	TRBV28	CASSPPTGSYGYTF	TGTGCCAGCAGTCCCCCGACAGGGAGCTATGGCTACACCTTC
-	TRBJ2-1	TRBD1	TRBV4-1	CASSQDPGQGVIGNEQFF	TGCGCCAGCAGCCAAGATCCGGGGCAGGGGGTTATAGGCAATGAGCAGTTCTTC
-	TRBJ1-4	TRBD1	TRBV6-5	CASSPRTGGEKLFF	TGTGCCAGCAGTCCCCGGACAGGAGGGGAAAAACTGTTTTTT
few	TRBJ1-3	TRBD1	TRBV28	CASSFRLIPTGGSGNTIYF	TGTGCCAGCAGTTTTCGACTAATTCCTACAGGGGGATCTGGAAACACCATATATTTT
once	TRBJ1-2	TRBD1	TRBV3-1/TRBV3-2	CASSQTGTAGYTF	TGTGCCAGCAGCCAGACAGGGACGGCTGGCTACACCTTC
many	TRBJ1-1	TRBD1	TRBV12-5	CASARDSITNTEAFF	TGTGCTAGTGCCCGGGACAGTATAACGAACACTGAAGCTTTCTTT
-	TRBJ1-1	TRBD1	TRBV5-1	CASSLAARTGGSNTEAFF	TGCGCCAGCAGCTTGGCAGCGCGCACAGGGGGCTCGAACACTGAAGCTTTCTTT
-	TRBJ2-7	-	TRBV28	CASSAPRREGRVEQYF	TGTGCCAGCAGTGCTCCCCGGAGAGAGGGAAGGGTCGAGCAGTACTTC
-	TRBJ1-1	-	TRBV6-1	CASSDMGRTEAFF	TGTGCCAGCAGTGATATGGGGAGGACTGAAGCTTTCTTT
-	TRBJ2-3	TRBD2	TRBV19	CASSISSGGTSTDTQYF	TGTGCCAGTAGTATTTCTAGCGGGGGGACTAGCACAGATACGCAGTATTTT
-	TRBJ1-6	TRBD1	TRBV30	CAWSGTGGNNSPLHF	TGTGCCTGGAGTGGGACAGGAGGCAATAATTCACCCCTCCACTTT
many	TRBJ2-3	TRBD2	TRBV7-9	CASSFSGGASDTQYF	TGTGCCAGCAGCTTTAGCGGGGGGGCCTCAGATACGCAGTATTTT
-	TRBJ2-1	TRBD2	TRBV7-8	CASSGRAGGLYNEQFF	TGTGCCAGCAGCGGGCGAGCGGGGGGACTCTACAATGAGCAGTTCTTC
-	TRBJ2-5	-	TRBV5-1	CASSLVGGQETQYF	TGCGCCAGCAGCTTGGTGGGCGGGCAAGAGACCCAGTACTTC
-	TRBJ1-3	-	TRBV11-2	CASSQGQGNTIYF	TGTGCCAGCAGCCAGGGTCAAGGAAACACCATATATTTT
once	TRBJ2-2	TRBD1	TRBV6-5	CASSMQGANTGELFF	TGTGCCAGCAGTATGCAGGGGGCGAACACCGGGGAGCTGTTTTTT
-	TRBJ1-3	-	TRBV14	CASSQADYSGNTIYF	TGTGCCAGCAGCCAGGCTGACTACTCTGGAAACACCATATATTTT
once	TRBJ2-1	TRBD2	TRBV3-1/TRBV3-2	CASSPRIAGAYNEQFF	TGTGCCAGCAGCCCTCGGATAGCGGGGGCCTACAATGAGCAGTTCTTC
-	TRBJ2-4	TRBD2	TRBV19	CASSSGGVKNIQYF	TGTGCCAGTAGTAGCGGGGGTGTCAAAAACATTCAGTACTTC
many	TRBJ2-2	TRBD1	TRBV6-6	CASKLRGNADTGELFF	TGTGCCAGCAAACTCAGGGGGAACGCGGACACCGGGGAGCTGTTTTTT
-	TRBJ2-7	-	TRBV2	CASSPSYEQYF	TGTGCCAGCAGTCCTTCCTACGAGCAGTACTTC
-	TRBJ1-1	-	TRBV7-9	CASSLVWGQNTEAFF	TGTGCCAGCAGCTTAGTGTGGGGACAGAACACTGAAGCTTTCTTT
-	TRBJ1-1	-	TRBV29-1	CSVENQVNTEAFF	TGCAGCGTTGAAAACCAGGTGAACACTGAAGCTTTCTTT
-	TRBJ1-6	-	TRBV30	CAWSNGGQSPLHF	TGTGCCTGGAGTAACGGGGGTCAGTCACCCCTCCACTTT
-	TRBJ1-2	-	TRBV7-2	CASSPSPQGTDGYTF	TGTGCCAGCAGCCCTAGCCCACAGGGAACGGATGGCTACACCTTC
-	TRBJ1-6	TRBD1	TRBV2	CASTIGQGARNSPLHF	TGTGCCAGCACCATAGGACAGGGGGCAAGAAATTCACCCCTCCACTTT
once	TRBJ1-1	-	TRBV30	CAWSRGGTEAFF	TGTGCCTGGAGTAGGGGGGGCACTGAAGCTTTCTTT
once	TRBJ2-5	TRBD2	TRBV2	CATRLAGVPETQYF	TGTGCCACCAGACTAGCGGGGGTCCCAGAGACCCAGTACTTC
-	TRBJ2-6	-	TRBV24-1	CATSAQGSGANVLTF	TGTGCCACCAGTGCACAGGGCTCTGGGGCCAACGTCCTGACTTTC